The 15 T cell receptor beta chains below were found in one sample sequenced in a study of cytomegalovirus exposure and HLA in healthy donors (dated by TCRdb to about 2017). The library was obtained by the immunoSEQ multiplex PCR assay. For the multiplex PCR, a mixture combining 60 forward primers for TCR Vbeta segments and 13 reverse primers for TCR Jbeta segments was used. TCRdb holds this immuneACCESS table with in-frame rearrangements only. Some clones are missing; in checked studies, unresolved V genes explain under half, and the rest has no known cause. The sample profile shows about 240,000 clones; 70% to 90% of them were found once. About 0.25% of the sample rests with the top ten. The specimen was PBMCs. The receptor set was obtained from a girl aged 2-9 years in good health and CMV-seronegative.

This clone has more than one count but fewer than ten. This chain links TRBV29-1 with TRBJ1-2, with a possible D match to TRBD1 (6 bases). The CDR3 is made up of 14 amino acids. Germline V gives CDR1 SQVTM, CDR2 ANQGSEA. Trimming took 4 bases from V and 6 from J, leaving 18 bases between them. The CDR3 region has the DNA TGCAGCGTTGGCTCCTGGGGGCAAGACAATGGCTACACCTTC. Protein product: CSVGSWGQDNGYTF.

This clone is a singleton in its sample. The rearrangement joins TRBV7-6 to TRBJ1-1, with a weak D call TRBD1 (5 bases). Trimming took 1 base from V and 4 from J, leaving 7 bases between them. Per germline, CDR1 SGHVS and CDR2 FNYEAQ. The CDR3 has 13 amino acids. The CDR3 spells CASSLDRTTEAFF. The CDR3 nucleotides are TGTGCCAGCAGCTTAGACAGGACCACTGAAGCTTTCTTT. Together with reference TRBV7-6 and TRBJ1-1, the CDR3 gives the full variable domain: GAGVSQSPRYKVTKRGQDVALRCDPISGHVSLYWYRQALGQGPEFLTYFNYEAQQDKSGLPNDRFSAERPEGSISTLTIQRTEQRDSAMYRCASSLDRTTEAFFGQGTRLTVV.

The V and J genes are TRBV5-1 and TRBJ2-5; 10 positions agree with TRBD1. V was clipped by 0 bases and J by 4 bases; unmatched bases: 3. The CDR3 spans 15 residues. Germline lookup yields CDR1 SGHRS and CDR2 YFSETQ. The CDR3 nucleotides read TGCGCCAGCAGCTTGGGGGACAGGGGTTCAGAGACCCAGTACTTC. This codes for CASSLGDRGSETQYF.

This clone was picked up one time. The rearrangement links TRBV20-1 to TRBJ1-2; D possibly corresponds to TRBD1 (6 bases). V was trimmed by 4 bases and J by 9 bases, leaving 12 bases between them. CDR3 length: 11 amino acids. Germline V lookup: CDR1 DFQATT, CDR2 SNEGSKA (reference sequence). The DNA for the CDR3 is TGCAGTGCTACAGGGGCCAAGAGCTACACCTTC. Its protein is CSATGAKSYTF.

The chain uses TRBV15 and TRBJ1-2; a weak D match, TRBD1 (5 bases). This CDR3 spans 14 amino acids. V lost 0 bases and J lost 5, with 10 bases in between. Germline V gene lookup returns CDR1 LNHNV and CDR2 YYDKDF (reference sequence). The CDR3, as DNA: TGTGCCACCAGCAGAGATCGGGGGTGGTATGGCTACACCTTC. This encodes CATSRDRGWYGYTF.

The chain joins TRBV4-2 to TRBJ2-1; TRBD2 agrees at 8 bases. J was trimmed by 9 bases and V by 2 bases; bases with no gene match: 9. The CDR3 is 15 residues long. Germline V gene sequence: CDR1 LGHNA, CDR2 YNFKEQ. CDR3 bases: TGTGCCAGCAGCCAACGGAGCGGGAGTATTCTTGAGCAGTTCTTC. This gives the protein CASSQRSGSILEQFF.

This clone was recorded only once. The V gene is TRBV7-6, the J gene TRBJ2-3; perhaps TRBD2 as D (6 bases). V lost 1 base and J 7 bases, leaving 15 bases between the germline ends. The CDR3 sequence is 15 residues long. Germline CDR1 and CDR2: SGHVS and FNYEAQ. Written as DNA, the CDR3 is TGTGCCAGCAGCTTAGAGTTGGGGGGTTCGAATACGCAGTATTTT. It specifies CASSLELGGSNTQYF.

This clone turned up a few times. The rearrangement links TRBV2 to TRBJ1-3, with TRBD1 matching 7 bases. The length of the CDR3 is 14 residues. Germline assignment: CDR1 SNHLY and CDR2 FYNNEI. The trim removed 5 bases at V and 2 bases at J, leaving 3 bases unmatched. The CDR3 loop is CASSKTGTGNTIYF. In DNA, the CDR3 is TGTGCCAGCAGTAAGACAGGGACTGGAAACACCATATATTTT.

The chain recombines TRBV19 with TRBJ2-6; 8 bases map to TRBD2. Germline assignment: CDR1 LNHDA and CDR2 SQIVND (reference sequence). V gave up 5 bases and J gave up 2 bases; unmatched junction bases: 11. This CDR3 is 18 amino acids long. In DNA form, the CDR3 reads TGTGCCAGTAGTCGACCGGGACTAGGCGTCGCTGGGGCCAACGTCCTGACTTTC. Translation: CASSRPGLGVAGANVLTF.

The CDR3 DNA sequence: TGCGCCAGCAAAGACAGTGGGGCCCGGGACACTGAAGCTTTCTTT. Protein: CASKDSGARDTEAFF. The chain couples TRBV10-1 to TRBJ1-1; D perhaps matches TRBD1 (5 bases). Trimming took off 7 bases at V and 3 bases at J, with 18 bases between the two ends. Germline CDR1 and CDR2: WNHNN and SYGVQD (reference sequence). CDR3 length: 15 amino acids.

V usage is TRBV2 and J usage is TRBJ1-1; TRBD1 matches at 7 bases. The CDR3 consists of 14 residues. V lost 2 bases and J lost 5; bases outside the gene matches: 5. Per the germline V gene, CDR1 is SNHLY and CDR2 is FYNNEI. The CDR3 nucleotides read TGTGCCAGCAGTGAAAGGATGACAGGGACTGAAGCTTTCTTT. Translated, it gives CASSERMTGTEAFF.

The chain uses TRBV23-1 and TRBJ2-1; 12 bases match TRBD2. TRBV23-1 is flagged as an ORF with uncertain function. CDR3 length: 14 amino acids. V was clipped by 8 bases and J by 6 bases; unmatched bases: 5. DNA for the CDR3: TGCGCCAGCCGGACTAGCGGGACCCCCAATGAGCAGTTCTTC. Translating gives CASRTSGTPNEQFF.

V and J are TRBV5-8 and TRBJ1-5; D may be TRBD1 (5 bases). Germline CDR1 reads SGHTS; CDR2 reads YDEGEE. The CDR3 extends over 15 amino acids. V dropped 6 bases and J dropped 2 bases, with 15 bases sitting between them. CDR3 protein: CASTFPGIRNQPQHF. Here the CDR3 DNA reads TGTGCCAGCACCTTTCCAGGGATTCGCAATCAGCCCCAGCATTTT.

The rearrangement uses TRBV7-9 and TRBJ1-2; 9 bases fit TRBD1. The germline CDR1 and CDR2 sequences are SEHNR and FQNEAQ (reference sequence). This CDR3 contains 18 residues. The V and J ends lost 4 bases and 5 bases, in that order; junction bases with no gene match: 17. CDR3 region: CASSYGSGTGWSLYGYTF. CDR3 in DNA: TGTGCCAGCAGCTACGGATCCGGGACAGGGTGGTCTCTTTATGGCTACACCTTC.

The genes are TRBV27 and TRBJ2-7; 7 bases map to TRBD1. The ends lost 6 bases at V and 0 bases at J; junction bases unmatched: 11. The germline V gene encodes CDR1 MNHEY and CDR2 SMNVEV (reference sequence). This CDR3 comprises 16 residues. The CDR3 coding sequence is TGTGCCAGCAGCCGAGACCGAGGGGGCCGCTCCTACGAGCAGTACTTC. This codes for CASSRDRGGRSYEQYF.